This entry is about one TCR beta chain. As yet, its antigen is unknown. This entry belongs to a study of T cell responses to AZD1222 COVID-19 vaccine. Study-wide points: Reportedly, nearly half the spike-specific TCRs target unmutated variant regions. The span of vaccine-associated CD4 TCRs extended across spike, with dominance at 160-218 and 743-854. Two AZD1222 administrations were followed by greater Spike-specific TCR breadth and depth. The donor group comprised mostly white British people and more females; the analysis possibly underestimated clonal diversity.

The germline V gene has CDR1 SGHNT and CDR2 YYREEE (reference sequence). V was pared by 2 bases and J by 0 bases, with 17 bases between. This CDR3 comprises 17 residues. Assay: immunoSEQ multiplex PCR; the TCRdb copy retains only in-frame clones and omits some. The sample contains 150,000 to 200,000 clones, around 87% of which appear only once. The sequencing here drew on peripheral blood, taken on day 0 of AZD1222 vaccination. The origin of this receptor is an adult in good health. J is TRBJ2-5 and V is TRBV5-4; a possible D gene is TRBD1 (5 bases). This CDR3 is CASSFAPGIVYQETQYF. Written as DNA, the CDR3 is TGTGCCAGCAGCTTCGCCCCAGGGATTGTGTACCAAGAGACCCAGTACTTC.